This T cell receptor (beta chain) originates from a study of shared clonotypes between healthy human individuals. The V and J ends lost 6 bases and 4 bases respectively, with 17 bases between them. The germline V gene has CDR1 SNHLY and CDR2 FYNNEI. This CDR3 contains 15 residues. As handled by the study authors: In the immunoSEQ data, sequences were junction-only and lacked quality scores, so filtering differed. Repertoires were generated with immunoSEQ multiplex PCR, while TCRdb's copy carries only in-frame clones and drops some. D and trimming were read from the DNA, whereas the V and J calls and clone size are those reported in that table. The table lists about 2.2 million clones, 85% to 95% of them singletons. Only CD45RO-negative cells positively selected for CCR7 counted as naive CD8 cells, so terminally differentiated effector memory CD45RA+ cells were excluded. The study drew all its donors from Caucasian adults living in Nashville, Tennessee.

The V gene is TRBV2, the J gene TRBJ2-3, with a tentative D call TRBD2 (6 bases). Sequencing input: naive CD8+ T cells from PBMCs. The receptor comes from a man aged 18 to 29 in good health. Some clones in this sample may be carry-over from other donors' samples. In DNA form, the CDR3 reads TGTGCCAGCAGCGGGCGGGATCGGGGCCCAGATACGCAGTATTTT. It codes for CASSGRDRGPDTQYF.